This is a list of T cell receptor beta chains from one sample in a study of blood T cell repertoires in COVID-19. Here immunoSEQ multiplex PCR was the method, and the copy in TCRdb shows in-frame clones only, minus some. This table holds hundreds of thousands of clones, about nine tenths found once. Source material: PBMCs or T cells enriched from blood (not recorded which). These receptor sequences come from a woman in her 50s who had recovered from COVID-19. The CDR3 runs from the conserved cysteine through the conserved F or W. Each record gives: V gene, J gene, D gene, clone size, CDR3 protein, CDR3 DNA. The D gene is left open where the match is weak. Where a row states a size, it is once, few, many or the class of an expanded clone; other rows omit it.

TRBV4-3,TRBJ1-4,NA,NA,CASSLRLTGHANEKLFF,TGCGCCAGCAGCCTCCGATTGACAGGCCACGCTAATGAAAAACTGTTTTTT
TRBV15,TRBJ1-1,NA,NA,CATSRDLGTWNTEAFF,TGTGCCACCAGCAGAGATTTGGGCACCTGGAACACTGAAGCTTTCTTT
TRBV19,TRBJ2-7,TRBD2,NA,CASSKRASGSYNEQYF,TGTGCCAGTAGTAAACGGGCTAGCGGGAGTTACAACGAGCAGTACTTC
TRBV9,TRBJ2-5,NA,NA,CASSVVGRGTQYF,TGTGCCAGCAGCGTAGTTGGGAGAGGGACCCAGTACTTC
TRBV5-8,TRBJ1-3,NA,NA,CASSLGAYSGNTIYF,TGTGCCAGCAGCTTGGGGGCATACTCTGGAAACACCATATATTTT
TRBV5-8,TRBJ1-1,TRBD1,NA,CASSFSGQGNMNTEAFF,TGTGCCAGCAGCTTTTCGGGACAGGGGAACATGAACACTGAAGCTTTCTTT
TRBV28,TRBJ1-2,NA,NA,CASSPQTGNYAYGYTF,TGTGCCAGCAGTCCCCAGACAGGCAACTACGCTTATGGCTACACCTTC
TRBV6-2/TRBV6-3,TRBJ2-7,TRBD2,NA,CASSYGGRAYEQYF,TGTGCCAGCAGTTACGGCGGGAGGGCCTACGAGCAGTACTTC
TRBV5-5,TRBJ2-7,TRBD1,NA,CASSYPGQGRVLYEQYF,TGTGCCAGCAGCTATCCGGGACAGGGGAGGGTCCTCTACGAGCAGTACTTC
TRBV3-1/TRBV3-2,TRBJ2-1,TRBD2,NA,CASSQVRTTSGNEQFF,TGTGCCAGCAGCCAAGTACGAACTACTAGCGGCAATGAGCAGTTCTTC
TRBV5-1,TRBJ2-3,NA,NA,CASQVAGSGTDTQYF,TGCGCCAGCCAAGTGGCGGGCTCGGGCACAGATACGCAGTATTTT
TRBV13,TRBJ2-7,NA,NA,CASSPGYDSSYEQYF,TGTGCCAGCAGCCCCGGTTATGATAGCTCCTACGAGCAGTACTTC
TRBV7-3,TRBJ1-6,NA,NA,CASSERGANSPLHF,TGTGCCAGCAGCGAACGGGGGGCAAATTCACCCCTCCACTTT
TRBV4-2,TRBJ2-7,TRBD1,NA,CASSQEPGQGLSQYF,TGTGCCAGCAGCCAAGAACCGGGACAGGGATTGTCCCAGTACTTC
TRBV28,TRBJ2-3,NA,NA,CASSLRDTQYF,TGTGCCAGCAGTTTGCGGGATACGCAGTATTTT
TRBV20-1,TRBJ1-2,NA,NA,CSARGAGYTF,TGCAGTGCTAGGGGGGCGGGCTACACCTTC
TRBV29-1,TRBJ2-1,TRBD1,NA,CSVTRQGPFVGQFF,TGCAGCGTTACCAGACAGGGCCCCTTTGTTGGGCAGTTCTTC
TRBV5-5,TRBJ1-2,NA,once,CASSFEGYGYTF,TGTGCCAGCAGCTTCGAGGGCTATGGCTACACCTTC
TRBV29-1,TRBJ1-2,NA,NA,CSVEVTDGYTF,TGCAGCGTTGAAGTTACAGATGGCTACACCTTC
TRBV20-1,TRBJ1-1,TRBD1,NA,CSHRGGDEAFF,TGCAGTCACAGGGGGGGGGATGAAGCTTTCTTT
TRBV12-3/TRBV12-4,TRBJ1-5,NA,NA,CASSFGVQPQHF,TGTGCCAGCAGTTTCGGGGTTCAGCCCCAGCATTTT
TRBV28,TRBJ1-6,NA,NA,CASSRAGGGGAPLHF,TGTGCCAGCAGTCGCGCGGGGGGAGGGGGGGCACCCCTCCACTTT
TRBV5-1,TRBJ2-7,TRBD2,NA,CASSLGGLGYEQYF,TGCGCCAGCAGCTTGGGGGGACTAGGATACGAGCAGTACTTC
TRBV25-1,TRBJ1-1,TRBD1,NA,CASSELDRDTEAFF,TGTGCCAGCAGTGAATTGGACAGGGACACTGAAGCTTTCTTT
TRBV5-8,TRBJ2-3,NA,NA,CASSFSGRLGQYF,TGTGCCAGCAGCTTCTCTGGGAGACTCGGGCAGTATTTT
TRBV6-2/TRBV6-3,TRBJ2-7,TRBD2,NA,CASSSGLAVSLEQYF,TGTGCCAGCAGTTCAGGACTAGCGGTCTCCTTGGAGCAGTACTTC
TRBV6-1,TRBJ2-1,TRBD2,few,CASLKGGSYNEQFF,TGTGCCAGCCTAAAAGGCGGGAGTTACAATGAGCAGTTCTTC
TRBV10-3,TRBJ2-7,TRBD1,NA,CAISENRRTGGGYEQYF,TGTGCCATCAGTGAGAACAGGCGTACAGGGGGCGGCTACGAGCAGTACTTC
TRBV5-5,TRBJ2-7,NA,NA,CASSRGGYLSYEQYF,TGTGCCAGCAGCAGGGGGGGTTATCTCTCCTACGAGCAGTACTTC
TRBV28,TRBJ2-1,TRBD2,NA,CASSPLAGSSYNEQFF,TGTGCCAGCAGTCCCTTAGCGGGGAGCTCCTACAATGAGCAGTTCTTC
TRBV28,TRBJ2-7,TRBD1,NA,CASSPPGQGSYEQYF,TGTGCCAGCAGCCCACCCGGACAGGGGTCCTACGAGCAGTACTTC
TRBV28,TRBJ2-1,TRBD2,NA,CASRLTSGTVSEQFF,TGTGCCAGCAGATTGACTAGCGGGACTGTTTCTGAGCAGTTCTTC
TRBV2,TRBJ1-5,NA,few,CASSTRGSGPQHF,TGTGCCAGCAGTACCAGGGGATCGGGGCCCCAGCATTTT
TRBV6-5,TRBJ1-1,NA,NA,CASSSVTGTEAFF,TGTGCCAGCAGTTCCGTGACCGGGACTGAAGCTTTCTTT
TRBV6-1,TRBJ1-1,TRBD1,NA,CASSDGTGRNTEAFF,TGTGCCAGCAGTGATGGGACAGGGCGGAACACTGAAGCTTTCTTT
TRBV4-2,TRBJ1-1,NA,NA,CASSQDGAGEKAFF,TGTGCCAGCAGCCAAGATGGGGCAGGGGAAAAAGCTTTCTTT
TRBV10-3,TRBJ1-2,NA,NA,CAISVLSPDGYTF,TGTGCCATCAGTGTTTTGTCCCCCGATGGCTACACCTTC